This TCR beta chain came from a study of blood T cell repertoires in COVID-19 (TCRdb year 2020). For context, the study as a whole: Samples covering the acute and convalescent phases of COVID-19 were provided by collaborators in the United States, Italy and Spain. The material from the prospective study consisted of cDNA or gDNA derived from T cells, B-cell-depleted T cells, or PBMCs. Subjects who had been exposed to COVID-19, were actively infected with it, or had recovered from it provided the deeply sampled blood TCRbeta repertoires that made up the dataset. A freely available public database, intended as a resource for researchers studying the immune response to SARS-CoV-2, is where the repertoires were released. Samples came from the ongoing ImmuneRACE study (first 160 participants) plus 1,254 subjects from 6 global collaborators. The sample metadata nearly always contained a de-identified subject ID, COVID-19 status, age in years and sex. Where HLA class I and class II types were available, the types were taken from metadata supplied by the sample provider, not from assay-based typing. Study-wide findings and limitations: The quantity of clinical and demographic metadata differed by source and by participant and was supplied without curation.

Relative to germline, V is 6 bases shorter and J is 6 bases shorter, with 31 bases between their ends. In the germline V gene, CDR1 corresponds to SGHRS and CDR2 to YFSETQ. The CDR3 holds 19 amino acids from the cysteine to the phenylalanine. Only CDR3 DNA remains: 57 bases, in frame from the first base. About this clone itself: Its antigen is still unknown. Per-nucleotide qualities are absent, and no much larger clonotype sits a single base away.

At one collaborating source in Seattle, patients were enrolled during active infection and were followed longitudinally through the course of disease. Each collaborating institution followed its own protocols to collect whole blood in K2EDTA tubes. Collaborator samples were shipped for TCRbeta analysis as frozen whole blood, isolated PBMCs, or DNA extracted from either sample type. TCRbeta CDR3 regions were amplified from genomic DNA by means of the immunoSEQ Assay, a bias-controlled multiplex PCR. The paper's processing steps were these. Nucleated cell counts per sample were estimated from amplification of reference gene primers within the assay. To quantify the absolute abundance of each unique TCRbeta CDR3 rearrangement, sequence reads were collapsed and filtered. For each sample, productive Simpson clonality was calculated as the square root of Simpson's diversity index over productive rearrangements. The table comes from immuneACCESS by way of TCRdb, which keeps in-frame sequences with V and J called. Part of the clones is missing from these tables; in studies checked, under half for an unresolved V gene and the rest for unknown reasons. That table supplies the V and J calls and clone size; D and trimming were determined from the DNA. Recorded for this sample are more than 200,000 clones; about 88% of them occurred a single time. The ten largest make up roughly 4.9% of the sample.

The sequenced sample consisted of peripheral blood. The receptor's source is a woman aged 60 to 75 with COVID-19, enrolled during active disease. The chain is encoded by TRBV5-1 joined to TRBJ2-1; the D region possibly corresponds to TRBD2 (6 bases align). The CDR3 region: CASTPGGGGRVGKGNEQFF. The nucleotide sequence is TGCGCCAGCACCCCCGGGGGTGGTGGGAGAGTCGGAAAGGGCAATGAGCAGTTCTTC.